The clone carrying this TCR beta chain came up a few times. The antigen is undetermined. This sample is part of a study of blood T cells in healthy people across ages. Across the study: Per two T cells, template switching captured roughly one barcoded beta molecule.

Broader study findings: The lack of PBMC sorting stopped any conclusive naive versus antigen-experienced comparison.

CDR3 length: 13 amino acids. Germline V CDR1 and CDR2: DFQATT, SNEGSKA (reference sequence). The V segment lost 6 bases and the J segment 3 bases; nucleotides outside the gene matches: 6. A second PCR of about 7 to 11 cycles used a sample-barcoded 5' primer and a J-beta primer mix. TCRdb used MiXCR to reprocess the 5' RACE reads, holding one entry per CDR3 protein. The data hold roughly 550,000 distinct CDR3 sequences, with about 25% observed a single time. The data were also submitted as part of a second study, on T cells of mothers and their children.

This TCR derives from a boy aged 5-17 years in good health. Sequenced: blood. The chain recombines TRBV20-1 with TRBJ2-5; 8 nucleotides align to TRBD2. The CDR3 sequence is CSARRGAEETQYF. The CDR3 coding sequence is TGCAGTGCCAGGCGGGGGGCTGAAGAGACCCAGTACTTC.